The rows below give T cell receptor beta chains drawn from one sample of a study of T-cell memory formation after mild COVID-19. Each CDR3 protein is one row after TCRdb ran MiXCR on the 5' RACE reads. The sample gives fewer than 350,000 distinct CDR3 sequences, roughly 8.2% of which show up once; around a fifth is in the top ten. The sequenced sample was PBMCs or a T cell subset sorted from them (not recorded which). The source of these receptors is a man aged 18 to 35 who had mild COVID-19 (a few samples of this study predate the infection). Cell type and time point are not known. Both conserved end residues are part of each CDR3. A D gene is named only where the DNA matches it firmly. Clone size, where shown, is once, few, many, or a class for clones that have expanded.

CDR3nt: TGCAGTGCTAGAGGAAAGGTCACCTACGAGCAGTACTTC; CDR3aa: CSARGKVTYEQYF; v_gene: TRBV20-1; len: 13; j_gene: TRBJ2-7; d_gene: .; abundance: .
CDR3nt: TGTGCCAGCAGCTTGAAGGGACAGGGGCGACACAATGAGCAGTTCTTC; CDR3aa: CASSLKGQGRHNEQFF; v_gene: TRBV7-9; len: 16; j_gene: TRBJ2-1; d_gene: TRBD1; abundance: few
CDR3nt: TGCAGCGTTGAAGGCGGTGACACTACTAGCACAGATACGCAGTATTTT; CDR3aa: CSVEGGDTTSTDTQYF; v_gene: TRBV29-1; len: 16; j_gene: TRBJ2-3; d_gene: .; abundance: few
CDR3nt: TGTGCCAGCAGCGAAGACAGGGAACAAGAGACCCAGTACTTC; CDR3aa: CASSEDREQETQYF; v_gene: TRBV7-9; len: 14; j_gene: TRBJ2-5; d_gene: TRBD1; abundance: .
CDR3nt: TGCGCCAGCAGCTCCTTATCCGGGGAGACCCAGTACTTC; CDR3aa: CASSSLSGETQYF; v_gene: TRBV5-1; len: 13; j_gene: TRBJ2-5; d_gene: .; abundance: .
CDR3nt: TGCAGTGCTAGTGAGCGGGGGGGCGGGAATGAGCAGTTCTTC; CDR3aa: CSASERGGGNEQFF; v_gene: TRBV20-1; len: 14; j_gene: TRBJ2-1; d_gene: TRBD2; abundance: .
CDR3nt: TGTGCCAGCAGTTACTCGCCCGGGGCGGCTAATGAAAAACTGTTTTTT; CDR3aa: CASSYSPGAANEKLFF; v_gene: TRBV6-5; len: 16; j_gene: TRBJ1-4; d_gene: .; abundance: .
CDR3nt: TGTGCCATCCTCGTGACCGATAGCGGACCTAGCACAGATACGCAGTATTTT; CDR3aa: CAILVTDSGPSTDTQYF; v_gene: TRBV10-3; len: 17; j_gene: TRBJ2-3; d_gene: .; abundance: many
CDR3nt: TGTGCCAGCAACCGAAGACAGTCGCGGGGCACTGAAGCTTTCTTT; CDR3aa: CASNRRQSRGTEAFF; v_gene: TRBV6-2/TRBV6-3; len: 15; j_gene: TRBJ1-1; d_gene: .; abundance: few
CDR3nt: TGTGCCAGCGCCCGGGGGGACAGCTCCTACAATGAGCAGTTCTTC; CDR3aa: CASARGDSSYNEQFF; v_gene: TRBV9; len: 15; j_gene: TRBJ2-1; d_gene: .; abundance: .
CDR3nt: TGTGCCAGCAGCTTATCGGGACAGGGTGAAAATGGCTACACCTTC; CDR3aa: CASSLSGQGENGYTF; v_gene: TRBV11-2; len: 15; j_gene: TRBJ1-2; d_gene: TRBD1; abundance: .
CDR3nt: TGCGCCAGCAGCTCGGACTTATACCCCTACGAGCAGTACTTC; CDR3aa: CASSSDLYPYEQYF; v_gene: TRBV5-1; len: 14; j_gene: TRBJ2-7; d_gene: .; abundance: .
CDR3nt: TGTGCCAGCTCACCACCGGTAGGACAGGGGTCCTACGAGCAGTACTTC; CDR3aa: CASSPPVGQGSYEQYF; v_gene: TRBV18; len: 16; j_gene: TRBJ2-7; d_gene: TRBD1; abundance: .
CDR3nt: TGTGCCAGCATAGAGGGAAACTATGGCTACACCTTC; CDR3aa: CASIEGNYGYTF; v_gene: TRBV5-5; len: 12; j_gene: TRBJ1-2; d_gene: .; abundance: .
CDR3nt: TGCAGTGCCTTCCGAAGGGAGGGGGGCGATGGCTACACCTTC; CDR3aa: CSAFRREGGDGYTF; v_gene: TRBV20-1; len: 14; j_gene: TRBJ1-2; d_gene: .; abundance: many
CDR3nt: TGTGCCAGCAGTCGCTCGGGGGGGCGCGAGCAGTACTTC; CDR3aa: CASSRSGGREQYF; v_gene: TRBV6-5; len: 13; j_gene: TRBJ2-7; d_gene: TRBD2; abundance: many
CDR3nt: TGTGCCAGCAGCTTTGGGGGGTGGCGAGAGACCCAGTACTTC; CDR3aa: CASSFGGWRETQYF; v_gene: TRBV7-2; len: 14; j_gene: TRBJ2-5; d_gene: .; abundance: many
CDR3nt: TGTGCCAGCAGCCCCCCAAAGCTCGGCAATGAGCAGTTCTTC; CDR3aa: CASSPPKLGNEQFF; v_gene: TRBV7-6; len: 14; j_gene: TRBJ2-1; d_gene: .; abundance: few
CDR3nt: TGTGCCAGCAGCAAAGCAGTTGGACAGGGGGAGACCCAGTACTTC; CDR3aa: CASSKAVGQGETQYF; v_gene: TRBV21-1; len: 15; j_gene: TRBJ2-5; d_gene: .; abundance: .
CDR3nt: TGTGCCAGCAGTTACAAAGCGGGGGACGACACCGGGGAGCTGTTTTTT; CDR3aa: CASSYKAGDDTGELFF; v_gene: TRBV6-5; len: 16; j_gene: TRBJ2-2; d_gene: TRBD2; abundance: few
CDR3nt: TGTGCCAGCTCCGAGGGGCTATTTGGGTACTTC; CDR3aa: CASSEGLFGYF; v_gene: TRBV6-6; len: 11; j_gene: TRBJ2-5; d_gene: .; abundance: .
CDR3nt: TGTGCCAGCCAAGGGGTAGGAGAGACCCAGTACTTC; CDR3aa: CASQGVGETQYF; v_gene: TRBV27; len: 12; j_gene: TRBJ2-5; d_gene: .; abundance: few
CDR3nt: TGTGCCAGCAGCCTCCCTACGGGACAGGGGTACTATGGCTACACCTTC; CDR3aa: CASSLPTGQGYYGYTF; v_gene: TRBV5-6; len: 16; j_gene: TRBJ1-2; d_gene: TRBD1; abundance: many
CDR3nt: TGTGCCAGTGGGGAAACGGGGGCCGGGGCCAACGTCCTGACTTTC; CDR3aa: CASGETGAGANVLTF; v_gene: TRBV19; len: 15; j_gene: TRBJ2-6; d_gene: .; abundance: .
CDR3nt: TGCAGTGCCCCCGGACAGGGGAACTATGGCTACACCTTC; CDR3aa: CSAPGQGNYGYTF; v_gene: TRBV20-1; len: 13; j_gene: TRBJ1-2; d_gene: TRBD1; abundance: .
CDR3nt: TGTGCCAGCAGCGAAGGAACCGGGACAGGGGTAGACTTC; CDR3aa: CASSEGTGTGVDF; v_gene: TRBV7-9; len: 13; j_gene: TRBJ2-7; d_gene: TRBD1; abundance: .
CDR3nt: TGTGCCAGCAGTTTCCTGCCCCGTAACAATCAGCCCCAGCATTTT; CDR3aa: CASSFLPRNNQPQHF; v_gene: TRBV12-3/TRBV12-4; len: 15; j_gene: TRBJ1-5; d_gene: .; abundance: .
CDR3nt: TGTGCCAGCAGCTTAGGCCCCGGACAGGGGTATAACGAGCAGTACTTC; CDR3aa: CASSLGPGQGYNEQYF; v_gene: TRBV7-6; len: 16; j_gene: TRBJ2-7; d_gene: TRBD1; abundance: few
CDR3nt: TGTGCCAGCAGCCAAGGGTCGGGGCACGGGGAGCTGTTTTTT; CDR3aa: CASSQGSGHGELFF; v_gene: TRBV3-1; len: 14; j_gene: TRBJ2-2; d_gene: .; abundance: .
CDR3nt: TGTGCCAGCAGCCAAGATCGCGTGAAAAACGAGCAGTACTTC; CDR3aa: CASSQDRVKNEQYF; v_gene: TRBV3-1; len: 14; j_gene: TRBJ2-7; d_gene: .; abundance: .
CDR3nt: TGTGCCAGCAGAACGGGACGAATGTATGGCTACACCTTC; CDR3aa: CASRTGRMYGYTF; v_gene: TRBV12-3/TRBV12-4; len: 13; j_gene: TRBJ1-2; d_gene: .; abundance: few
CDR3nt: TGTGCCAGCAGCCGCTTGGGTGGCTACACCTTC; CDR3aa: CASSRLGGYTF; v_gene: TRBV28; len: 11; j_gene: TRBJ1-2; d_gene: .; abundance: .
CDR3nt: TGTGCCAGCAGCTTCTCTTACGGGGATGAGCAGTTCTTC; CDR3aa: CASSFSYGDEQFF; v_gene: TRBV11-1; len: 13; j_gene: TRBJ2-1; d_gene: .; abundance: few
CDR3nt: TGTGCCAGCAGCCCTAGCGGGGGCAGCTCCTACAATGAGCAGTTCTTC; CDR3aa: CASSPSGGSSYNEQFF; v_gene: TRBV7-2; len: 16; j_gene: TRBJ2-1; d_gene: TRBD2; abundance: .
CDR3nt: TGTGCCAGCTCCCTCGCCGGGGCCTATAATTCACCCCTCCACTTT; CDR3aa: CASSLAGAYNSPLHF; v_gene: TRBV18; len: 15; j_gene: TRBJ1-6; d_gene: .; abundance: few
CDR3nt: TGTGCCAGCAGCCCACTGGGGGGTGGTGAGCAGTTCTTC; CDR3aa: CASSPLGGGEQFF; v_gene: TRBV12-3/TRBV12-4; len: 13; j_gene: TRBJ2-1; d_gene: .; abundance: few
CDR3nt: TGTGCCAGCAGCTTCGGTCCTAGCACTCAGCCCCAGCATTTT; CDR3aa: CASSFGPSTQPQHF; v_gene: TRBV7-2; len: 14; j_gene: TRBJ1-5; d_gene: .; abundance: many
CDR3nt: TGCGCCAGCCGACCCACAGGGGGCGTTGAGACCCAGTACTTC; CDR3aa: CASRPTGGVETQYF; v_gene: TRBV4-1; len: 14; j_gene: TRBJ2-5; d_gene: TRBD1; abundance: few
CDR3nt: TGTGCCAGCTCACCCCTCTCGACAGGGAGTAAAGAGACCCAGTACTTC; CDR3aa: CASSPLSTGSKETQYF; v_gene: TRBV18; len: 16; j_gene: TRBJ2-5; d_gene: TRBD1; abundance: .
CDR3nt: TGTGCCAGCAGGAGGGGGGAGTACGGGGAGCTGTTTTTT; CDR3aa: CASRRGEYGELFF; v_gene: TRBV7-2; len: 13; j_gene: TRBJ2-2; d_gene: .; abundance: .
CDR3nt: TGCGCCAGCAGCTTGGACGTTCAGGGGACGGCCGGGGAGCTGTTTTTT; CDR3aa: CASSLDVQGTAGELFF; v_gene: TRBV5-1; len: 16; j_gene: TRBJ2-2; d_gene: .; abundance: many